The 13 T cell receptor beta chains below all came from one sample that was sequenced in a study of cytomegalovirus exposure and HLA in healthy donors. Primers for the PCR totalled 60 Vbeta and 13 Jbeta. The table came from immunoSEQ multiplex PCR; TCRdb's copy has only in-frame clones and leaves some out. The repertoire holds about 130,000 clones, with more than 75% as singletons. Sequencing input: PBMCs. Receptors were obtained from a female donor in good health and CMV-seronegative.

This clone occurred once. J is TRBJ1-2 and V is TRBV30; weak D call: TRBD1 (5 bases). V shed 2 bases and J shed 3 bases, with 10 bases lying between them. The germline V gene has CDR1 GTSNPN and CDR2 SVGIG (reference sequence). The CDR3 consists of 13 residues. DNA of the CDR3: TGTGCCTGGAGTCGGTACAGGTACTATGGCTACACCTTC. Protein sequence: CAWSRYRYYGYTF.

CDR3 DNA: TGCGCCAGCAGCTTGGTTGGCCGGCCGGAGCGCTTAGGCTACACCTTC. Protein: CASSLVGRPERLGYTF. V gene TRBV5-1 combines with J gene TRBJ1-2; D is undetermined. CDR1 and CDR2 (germline): SGHRS, YFSETQ. Trimming took 0 bases from V and 8 from J, leaving 20 bases between them. The length of the CDR3 is 16 residues.

V is TRBV5-1 and J is TRBJ2-3; the D gene is possibly TRBD2 (7 bases). Per the germline V gene, CDR1 is SGHRS and CDR2 is YFSETQ. V lost 5 bases and J 3 bases, leaving 19 bases between the germline ends. The CDR3 extends over 16 amino acids. DNA for the CDR3: TGCGCCAGCAGTATGGAGGGGGGGGCAGTAACAGATACGCAGTATTTT. As protein: CASSMEGGAVTDTQYF.

In its sample, this clone was seen a few times. The chain couples TRBV18 to TRBJ2-3, with a weak D call TRBD2 (6 bases). V lost 1 base and J lost 1, with 9 bases in between. Per the germline V gene, CDR1 is KGHSH and CDR2 is LQKENI. CDR3 size: 15 residues. The CDR3 here is CASSPLSGRTDTQYF. DNA of the CDR3: TGTGCCAGCTCACCACTTAGCGGACGCACAGATACGCAGTATTTT.

This clone was recorded once. V usage is TRBV5-6 and J usage is TRBJ2-7; D is perhaps TRBD1 (6 bases). The CDR3 covers 17 residues. Trimming pared 3 bases from V and 0 bases from J, leaving 19 bases between. Germline CDR1 is SGHDT and CDR2 is YYEEEE. This CDR3 is CASSSLQGTTASYEQYF. The CDR3, as DNA: TGTGCCAGCAGCTCATTGCAAGGGACAACTGCCTCCTACGAGCAGTACTTC.

The chain combines TRBV19 with TRBJ1-1; D is unclear. CDR1 and CDR2 from the germline V gene are LNHDA and SQIVND (reference sequence). This CDR3 comprises 15 residues. V was shortened by 0 bases and J by 3 bases, with 11 bases between the two germline ends. The CDR3 DNA reads TGTGCCAGTAGTATAGATCGAGGCAGACACACTGAAGCTTTCTTT. Its translation: CASSIDRGRHTEAFF.

This clone was picked up a small number of times. The V call is TRBV5-4, the J call TRBJ2-6; D perhaps matches TRBD2 (6 bases). CDR1 SGHNT and CDR2 YYREEE come from the germline V gene (reference sequence). V shed 4 bases and J shed 0 bases, with 8 bases lying between them. The CDR3 totals 15 residues. In DNA, the CDR3 is TGTGCCAGCAGCCCGACTAGCTCTGGGGCCAACGTCCTGACTTTC. The encoded protein is CASSPTSSGANVLTF.

The chain is built from TRBV5-8 and TRBJ2-1, with 13 nucleotides matching TRBD2. The CDR3 runs 18 residues. CDR1 SGHTS and CDR2 YDEGEE come from the germline V gene. V shed 4 bases and J 0 bases; nucleotides not matched to a gene: 7. The CDR3 region has the DNA TGTGCCAGCAGCCAGACTAGCGGGAGGATGATCTCCTACAATGAGCAGTTCTTC. Encoded protein: CASSQTSGRMISYNEQFF.

V gene TRBV4-2 combines with J gene TRBJ2-2, with 12 nucleotides matching TRBD2. This CDR3 contains 19 residues. With V trimmed by 1 base and J by 5 bases, 11 bases remained unmatched. Germline V gene sequence: CDR1 LGHNA, CDR2 YNFKEQ. CDR3 bases: TGTGCCAGCAGCCAAGTCGGCCTAGCGGGAGGGCGGTGGACCGGGGAGCTGTTTTTT. This encodes CASSQVGLAGGRWTGELFF.

This chain links TRBV6-6 with TRBJ2-4; 7 positions agree with TRBD2. This CDR3 is 16 amino acids long. Germline lookup yields CDR1 MNHNY and CDR2 SVGAGI (reference sequence). V lost 5 bases, J lost 0 bases, and 7 bases stayed unmatched. The CDR3 sequence: CASSRTSAVAKNIQYF. CDR3 in DNA: TGTGCCAGCAGTAGAACTAGCGCCGTAGCCAAAAACATTCAGTACTTC.

The genes are TRBV5-4 and TRBJ2-7; weak D call: TRBD1 (6 bases). The V end lost 4 bases, the J end lost 3 bases, and 8 bases lay between the germline ends. Germline CDR1 reads SGHNT; CDR2 reads YYREEE (reference sequence). The CDR3 covers 12 residues. DNA of the CDR3: TGTGCCAGCAGCATCAGGGGCTACGAGCAGTACTTC. Translating gives CASSIRGYEQYF. The full variable domain, completed using reference TRBV5-4 and TRBJ2-7, is ETGVTQSPTHLIKTRGQQVTLRCSSQSGHNTVSWYQQALGQGPQFIFQYYREEENGRGNFPPRFSGLQFPNYSSELNVNALELDDSALYLCASSIRGYEQYFGPGTRLTVT.

This chain connects TRBV5-5 to TRBJ2-5; a possible D gene is TRBD2 (6 bases). V lost 4 bases and J lost 4, with 20 bases in between. CDR1 and CDR2 from the germline V gene are SGHKS and YYEKEE (reference sequence). There are 16 residues in the CDR3. The DNA for the CDR3 is TGTGCCAGCAGCACCTTCTCTCCGGGACTGCGAGAGACCCAGTACTTC. Amino acids: CASSTFSPGLRETQYF.

This clone was observed a few times. The V call is TRBV6-5, the J call TRBJ2-2, with 7 bases matching TRBD1. Germline V gene sequence: CDR1 MNHEY, CDR2 SVGAGI. Trimming at V came to 6 bases and at J to 5 bases, leaving 9 bases not matched to a gene. The CDR3 totals 15 residues. This chain's CDR3 is CASSLTGSVTGELFF. For the CDR3, the DNA is TGTGCCAGCAGCCTGACAGGGTCGGTGACCGGGGAGCTGTTTTTT.